This paragraph covers one TCR beta chain sequence. Its specificity is not known. For every donor, a draw yielded 9.5 to 10 milliliters of peripheral blood. Isolation per sample recovered at least 7 million PBMCs. Primers used in a second PCR of about 7 to 12 cycles were a sample-barcoded 5' primer and a J-beta primer mix. Every cDNA molecule carried a tag from a template-switch adaptor bearing 12 random nucleotides. In TCRdb, the 5' RACE reads were re-called with MiXCR into one record per CDR3 protein. The table shows about 1.4 million distinct CDR3 sequences, with roughly 60% occurring only once. Germline V gene lookup returns CDR1 DFQATT and CDR2 SNEGSKA (reference sequence). The CDR3 has 15 residues. V trimming: 0 bases; J trimming: 9 bases; junction bases outside the gene matches: 10. This specimen comes from a study of blood T cells in healthy people across ages. Points from the study as a whole: Per-million-T-cell TCR beta diversity fell roughly linearly with age.

The receptor's source is a man younger than 30 in good health. This chain links TRBV20-1 with TRBJ2-3, with TRBD2 identical over 9 bases. Material: blood. CDR3 nucleotide sequence: TGCAGTGCTAGAGAAGTTGGCGGGAGGGGAGAGACGCAGTATTTT. Encoded protein: CSAREVGGRGETQYF.